This T cell receptor beta chain was recovered during a study of post-analysis software for immune sequencing data. Study at large: The disease courses spanned relapsing-remitting, secondary progressive and progressive-relapsing forms of multiple sclerosis.

Unique molecular identifiers had been added to the TCR beta cDNA libraries. Some 500,000 cDNA molecules were recovered from an input of roughly 0.95 to 10 million T cells. TCRdb itself ran the PCR reads through MiXCR, one entry per CDR3 protein. The sample has fewer than 900,000 distinct CDR3 sequences; around 42% are singletons. The CDR3 loop spans 15 amino acids. In germline, CDR1 is SGHRS, CDR2 YFSETQ. The trim removed 2 bases at V and 12 bases at J, leaving 6 bases unmatched. Comment on this clonotype: Antigen unknown.

Notes on the study in general: Multiple sclerosis was associated with a significant reduction in normalized Chao1 diversity relative to controls. Five or six TRBV segments, TRBV5-6, TRBV5-1 and TRBV20-1 among them, were found more frequent in patients than controls. Strong co-clustering by F measure linked samples that shared a preparation batch.

The sequencing input was blood. This sequence originates from a girl aged 10 to 17 with multiple sclerosis. The J gene is TRBJ2-1, the V gene TRBV5-1; 15 bases fit TRBD2. CDR3 protein: CASSLPGTSGRRQFF. DNA of the CDR3: TGCGCCAGCAGCTTACCCGGGACTAGCGGGAGGAGGCAGTTCTTC.